This TCR beta chain was captured by sequencing in a study of T cells expressing NK-cell markers. 5'RACE template switching with UMIs generated TCR beta cDNA. Following a re-call of the 5' RACE reads, TCRdb has one entry per CDR3 protein and lacks DNA. This listing includes about 460,000 distinct CDR3 sequences. This CDR3 is built from 14 residues. The germline CDR1 and CDR2 sequences are SNHLY and FYNNEI. The sequencing input was blood T cells: a sorted CD56 or NKG2C T cell subset, CD4+ or CD8+ T cells, or bulk PBMC T cells (not recorded which). J is TRBJ2-1 and V is TRBV2. The clonotype was recovered from a woman between 50 and 59 years old in good health. CDR3 sequence: CASSVGGLYNEQFF.